This T cell receptor beta chain is from a study of T cells in Graves' hyperthyroidism and ophthalmopathy. Across the whole study: Before treatment of any kind, peripheral blood was taken at initial diagnosis. General observations from the study: Blood held most thyroid clonotypes expanded above 0.001 frequency.

It was RNA transcripts that yielded the amplified TCR beta CDR3 regions. A first-round RT-PCR of the TCR CDR3 used the HTBI primer set. Using its own MiXCR run on the multiplex PCR reads, TCRdb lists one record per CDR3 protein. The top ten hold 20% to 30% of the sample, which has over 250,000 distinct CDR3 sequences, 20% to 30% seen once. Many counts were recorded for this clonotype. No antigen is known for it. In this CDR3 the conserved last residue, phenylalanine or tryptophan, is missing, so a read error is likely. The CDR3 length is 14 residues. Germline V gene data show CDR1 as KGHSY and CDR2 as FQNENV. With V trimmed by 5 bases and J by 0 bases, 2 bases remained unmatched.

The source of this sequence is a middle-aged man with Graves' hyperthyroidism that later progressed to Graves' ophthalmopathy. V usage is TRBV16 and J usage is TRBJ1-2; the match to TRBD1 covers 8 bases. Material: blood. The CDR3 DNA reads as TGTGCCAGCAGCGAGGACAGGGCTAACTATGGCTACACCCTC. It translates to CASSEDRANYGYTL.